This TCR beta chain was profiled in a study of T cell repertoires in aging, cancer and after chemotherapy. Study as a whole: Clear clonal overlap appeared across healthy donor samples taken over several months to years.

Of note for this clonotype: Antigen: not known.

The template was genomic DNA from peripheral blood, not RNA. Rearranged V-D-J TRB sequences were amplified with a mixed TRB-A/B primer pool. Via MiXCR, TCRdb re-called the multiplex PCR reads, giving one row per CDR3 protein. In the table there are 550 to 650 distinct CDR3 sequences, roughly 50% of which are singletons. Study results and caveats: The repertoire data cannot show anything about immunological memory following chemotherapy. Compared with age-matched healthy donors, untreated hematological or solid cancer patients showed higher blood TCR clonality.

V shed 5 bases and J 1 base; nucleotides not matched to a gene: 6. Germline V gene data show CDR1 as MDHEN and CDR2 as SYDVKM. The CDR3 extends over 15 amino acids. The sequenced sample was blood. This TCR came from a human donor in good health. V usage is TRBV28 and J usage is TRBJ2-5; 8 bases agree with TRBD1. CDR3 in DNA: TGTGCCAGCAGTACCGGACAGGGACCCCAAGAGACCCAGTACTTC. Translation: CASSTGQGPQETQYF.